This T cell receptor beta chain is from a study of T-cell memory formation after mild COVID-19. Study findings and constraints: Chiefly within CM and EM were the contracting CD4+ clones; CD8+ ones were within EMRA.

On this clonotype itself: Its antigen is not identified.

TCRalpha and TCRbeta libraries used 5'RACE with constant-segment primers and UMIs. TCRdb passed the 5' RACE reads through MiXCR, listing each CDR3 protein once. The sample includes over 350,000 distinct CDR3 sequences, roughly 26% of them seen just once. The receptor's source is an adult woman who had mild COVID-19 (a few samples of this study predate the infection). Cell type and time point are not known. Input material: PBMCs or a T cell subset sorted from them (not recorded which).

The CDR3 sequence: CASRNSRTNSYEQYF. CDR3 in DNA: TGTGCCAGCCGAAATAGCAGGACCAACTCCTACGAGCAGTACTTC. The rearrangement joins TRBV25-1 to TRBJ2-7; the D is unclear. The CDR3 loop spans 15 amino acids. Trimming took 8 bases from V and 0 from J, leaving 17 bases between them. CDR1 is MGHDK, CDR2 SYGVNS, per germline.